Below, 6 T cell receptor beta chains from the same sample are listed, as sequenced in a study of CD8 T cells in Susac syndrome. Random hexamers were used to reverse transcribe roughly 0.5 to 1 ug of RNA. MiXCR, applied by TCRdb to the immunoSEQ multiplex PCR reads, yields one record per CDR3 protein. The profile covers about 300,000 distinct CDR3 sequences, with approximately 85% appearing a single time and 0.21% taken by the ten largest. Sequencing used CD8+ T cells from PBMCs. These receptors came from a human donor with multiple sclerosis.

This rearrangement joins TRBV27 to TRBJ2-7, with 8 bases lining up with TRBD2. The V gene's germline CDR1 is MNHEY and CDR2 SMNVEV (reference sequence). V gave up 1 base and J gave up 4 bases; unmatched junction bases: 9. CDR3 length: 16 amino acids. The CDR3 nucleotides read TGTGCCAGCAGTTTATTCTCCTCTACTAGCGGATACGAGCAGTACTTC. Translated: CASSLFSSTSGYEQYF.

The chain links TRBV4-2 to TRBJ2-5; TRBD1 might be the D (6 bases). V was trimmed by 3 bases and J by 5 bases, leaving 10 bases between them. Germline V gene data show CDR1 as LGHNA and CDR2 as YNFKEQ. This CDR3 spans 13 amino acids. DNA for the CDR3: TGTGCCAGCAGCCAGGGGGCCGGGGAGACCCAGTACTTC. Translated, it gives CASSQGAGETQYF.

V and J are TRBV6-2 or TRBV6-3 and TRBJ2-1, with TRBD1 matching 8 bases. CDR3 length: 17 amino acids. The V gene's germline CDR1 is MNHEY and CDR2 SVGEGT. With 5 bases clipped from V and 0 bases from J, the junction kept 9 bases outside the gene matches. The CDR3 loop reads CASSPDRGSSSYNEQFF. CDR3 coding DNA: TGTGCCAGCAGTCCCGACAGGGGTTCTAGCTCCTACAATGAGCAGTTCTTC.

CDR3 DNA: TGCAGCGTTGATATTAGGACCGGGATAAAATTCTTC. It specifies CSVDIRTGIKFF. The rearrangement uses TRBV29-1 and TRBJ2-1; D may be TRBD2 (5 bases). V gave up 3 bases and J gave up 16 bases, with 19 bases separating them. Looked up from germline, CDR1 is SQVTM and CDR2 is ANQGSEA. The CDR3 has 12 residues.

As concerns this clonotype: At one boundary the junction diverges from the germline segment, which might be a read error. The genes are TRBV5-6 and TRBJ2-7, with D perhaps assigned TRBD1 or TRBD2 (5 bases each). The CDR3 has 11 residues. The V gene's germline CDR1 is SGHDT and CDR2 YYEEEE. For the CDR3, the DNA is TGTGCCAGCAGCTTCGGGACGGATAGGAACTTC. Protein sequence: CASSFGTDRNF.

The chain recombines TRBV27 with TRBJ2-1; possibly TRBD1 for D (5 bases). The ends were cut back, 7 bases at V and 4 bases at J, with 20 bases in the middle. The germline gives CDR1 MNHEY, CDR2 SMNVEV (reference sequence). CDR3 size: 16 residues. The CDR3 loop is CASTNTDSAWYNEQFF. CDR3 coding DNA: TGTGCCAGCACCAACACAGACAGCGCCTGGTACAATGAGCAGTTCTTC.